This TCR beta chain was identified during a study of blood T cell repertoires in COVID-19. The overall study: Acute-phase and convalescent COVID-19 samples originated in the United States, Italy and Spain. T cells, B-cell-depleted T cells, or PBMCs supplied cDNA or gDNA.

This clone was detected once. Original methodology: Reference gene primers were amplified, and this amplification served to estimate nucleated cell counts. Using immunoSEQ multiplex PCR, the repertoire was profiled, and TCRdb retains in-frame clones only, with some absent. V and J calls plus clone size are reproduced from that table; the DNA served to infer D and trimming. The top ten hold roughly 2.5% of the sample, which has approximately 150,000 clones, less than 90% seen once. Source material: peripheral blood. The clonotype comes from a human donor with COVID-19, enrolled during active disease. The donor label of this sample is uncertain.

The CDR3 nucleotides are TGTGCCTGCGAGGACAACTTCGATGAGCAGTTCTTC. It yields the protein CACEDNFDEQFF. The chain couples TRBV12-3 or TRBV12-4 to TRBJ2-1; possible D gene TRBD1, 5 bases. V lost 11 bases, J lost 8 bases, and 16 bases lay in between. CDR3 length: 12 amino acids.